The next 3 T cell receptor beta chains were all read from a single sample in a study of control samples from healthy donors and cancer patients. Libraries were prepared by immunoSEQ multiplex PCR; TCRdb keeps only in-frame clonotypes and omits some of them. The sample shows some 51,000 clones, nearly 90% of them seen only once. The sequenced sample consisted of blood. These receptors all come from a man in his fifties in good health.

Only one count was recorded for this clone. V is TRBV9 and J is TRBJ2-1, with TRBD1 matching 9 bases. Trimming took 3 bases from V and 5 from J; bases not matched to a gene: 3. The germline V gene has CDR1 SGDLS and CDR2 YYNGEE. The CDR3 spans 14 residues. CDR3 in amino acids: CASSGGQGHNEQFF. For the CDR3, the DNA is TGTGCCAGCAGCGGGGGACAGGGCCACAATGAGCAGTTCTTC.

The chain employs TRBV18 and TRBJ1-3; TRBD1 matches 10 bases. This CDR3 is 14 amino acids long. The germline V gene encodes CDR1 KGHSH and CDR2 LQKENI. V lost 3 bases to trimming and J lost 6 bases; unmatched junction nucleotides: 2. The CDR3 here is CASSPDRGKNTIYF. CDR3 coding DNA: TGTGCCAGCTCACCGGACAGGGGGAAAAACACCATATATTTT.

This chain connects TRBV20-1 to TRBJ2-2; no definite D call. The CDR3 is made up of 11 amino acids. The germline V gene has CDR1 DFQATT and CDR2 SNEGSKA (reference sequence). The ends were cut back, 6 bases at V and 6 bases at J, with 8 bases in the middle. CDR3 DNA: TGCAGTGCCCTGGGTGCCGGGGAGCTGTTTTTT. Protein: CSALGAGELFF.